Sequencing of this T cell receptor beta chain was carried out in a study of T cells after yellow fever vaccination. Template switching by 5'RACE produced TCR cDNA, adding a universal primer site and UMIs. TCRdb reprocessed the 5' RACE reads with MiXCR, giving one entry per CDR3 protein. This sample carries more than 200,000 distinct CDR3 sequences, roughly 3.7% of them seen once, and the ten largest clones take around 19%. In germline, CDR1 is SGHVS, CDR2 FNYEAQ. Between the trimmed V and J ends, which lost 7 bases and 1 base, there was a span of 13 bases. The CDR3 contains 15 residues. The chain recombines TRBV7-6 with TRBJ2-2, with D tentatively TRBD1 (6 bases). Material: PBMCs, obtained 15 days after the yellow fever booster vaccination. This sequence originates from a man aged 18 to 29 who received the YFV17D yellow fever vaccine. CDR3 DNA sequence: TGTGCCAGCACCCGAAACAGGGAGAACACCGGGGAGCTGTTTTTT. Its protein is CASTRNRENTGELFF.